This T cell receptor (beta chain) was identified in a study of blood T cell repertoires in COVID-19. On the study more broadly: From the United States, Italy and Spain came samples of acute and convalescent COVID-19. T cells, B-cell-depleted T cells, or PBMCs provided the cDNA or gDNA that served as material.

Germline V CDR1 and CDR2: GTSNPN, SVGIG (reference sequence). V shed 5 bases, J shed 10 bases, and the junction held 16 bases outside the gene matches. The CDR3 loop spans 15 amino acids. Authors' methods: It was from reference gene primer amplification that nucleated cell counts were estimated. Here immunoSEQ multiplex PCR was the method, and the copy in TCRdb shows in-frame clones only, minus some. The V and J calls and clone size were taken over from that table, and D and trimming were inferred from the DNA. The sample carries some 300,000 clones, roughly 89% recorded once. Patients of the Seattle cohort, enrolled during active infection, were followed longitudinally.

Sequences were obtained from peripheral blood. This TCR was recovered from a middle-aged woman with COVID-19, enrolled during active disease. This chain connects TRBV30 to TRBJ2-3, with 9 bases aligning to TRBD1. In DNA, the CDR3 is TGTGCCTGGGACCCCGGGACAGGGATCCCAATATCGCAGTATTTT. Amino acids: CAWDPGTGIPISQYF.